These T cell receptor beta chains were read from a single sample in a study of cytomegalovirus exposure and HLA in healthy donors. Assay: immunoSEQ multiplex PCR; the TCRdb copy retains only in-frame clones and omits some. The sample lists around 91,000 clones; around four fifths were seen once. The sequenced material came from PBMCs. The receptors originated from a male donor in good health and CMV-seropositive. Both conserved end residues are part of each CDR3. A D gene is named only where the DNA matches it firmly. Clone size is stated in some rows and not others, as once, few, many or a class when expanded.

j_call	clone_size	v_call	d_call	cdr3_nt	cdr3_aa
TRBJ2-4	-	TRBV5-6	TRBD2	TGTGCCAGCACCCTAGCGGGGGTGTACTTC	CASTLAGVYF
TRBJ2-2	-	TRBV9	-	TGTGCCAGCAGCGTAGCACTAGCGAACACCGGGGAGCTGTTTTTT	CASSVALANTGELFF
TRBJ2-5	-	TRBV30	TRBD2	TGTGCCTGGAGTGTACATCTAGCGGGAGTTCGAGAGACCCAGTACTTC	CAWSVHLAGVRETQYF
TRBJ1-1	once	TRBV28	TRBD1	TGTGCCAGCAGTTTATTAATCGGGACAGTCTCCAACACTGAAGCTTTCTTT	CASSLLIGTVSNTEAFF
TRBJ2-1	-	TRBV5-1	-	TGCGCCAGCAGCTTACACAGCGGCTCCTACAATGAGCAGTTCTTC	CASSLHSGSYNEQFF
TRBJ1-1	-	TRBV11-2	-	TGTGCCAGCAGCTTATTTGTCAGGGACACTGAAGCTTTCTTT	CASSLFVRDTEAFF
TRBJ2-1	-	TRBV5-4	TRBD1	TGTGCCAGCAGCTTGGACCCCGTACGGACAGGGGGCGCCGAGCAGTTCTTC	CASSLDPVRTGGAEQFF
TRBJ2-7	-	TRBV9	TRBD2	TGTGCCAGCAGCGTAGGAGTAGCGGGAATCTACGAGCAGTACTTC	CASSVGVAGIYEQYF
TRBJ2-7	-	TRBV19	TRBD1	TGTGCCAGTAGTATCGGGTGGCTTGGACAGGCCAACTCCTACGAGCAGTACTTC	CASSIGWLGQANSYEQYF
TRBJ2-2	-	TRBV30	TRBD2	TGTGCCTGGAGTGTTGGTGGGAGGGACACCGGGGAGCTGTTTTTT	CAWSVGGRDTGELFF
TRBJ2-7	-	TRBV28	TRBD2	TGTGCCAGCAGTTGGGGTGCTAGCGGGCGTGAGCAGTACTTC	CASSWGASGREQYF
TRBJ2-1	-	TRBV5-6	TRBD2	TGTGCCAGCAGCTTGGAGGCTAGCGGGAGCAGTTGGCAGTTCTTC	CASSLEASGSSWQFF
TRBJ1-2	few	TRBV29-1	TRBD1	TGCAGCGTTTTACAGGGGGTGACTAACTATGGCTACACCTTC	CSVLQGVTNYGYTF
TRBJ1-2	-	TRBV7-2	-	TGTGCCAGCAGCTTAGCGCTTGGGGCGGCCTATGGCTACACCTTC	CASSLALGAAYGYTF
TRBJ2-3	many	TRBV6-4	TRBD1	TGTGCCAGCAGTGAGGGACAGGCCACAGATACGCAGTATTTT	CASSEGQATDTQYF
TRBJ1-3	once	TRBV4-3	-	TGCGCCAGCAGCCAAGATGAGCGGAGGGGATACAACACCATATATTTT	CASSQDERRGYNTIYF
TRBJ2-3	-	TRBV4-2	TRBD2	TGTGCCAGCAGCCAAGAACAACTAGCGGACACAGATACGCAGTATTTT	CASSQEQLADTDTQYF
TRBJ2-3	-	TRBV4-1	-	TGCGCCAGCAGCCAAGGTGAGGGAGGCCCAGATACGCAGTATTTT	CASSQGEGGPDTQYF
TRBJ2-2	-	TRBV2	-	TGTGCCAGCAGCTCGTCCGACACCGGGGAGCTGTTTTTT	CASSSSDTGELFF
TRBJ2-7	few	TRBV2	-	TGTGCCAGCAGACTTCAATACGAGCAGTACTTC	CASRLQYEQYF
TRBJ2-1	-	TRBV5-1	-	TGCGCCAGCAGCTTGGATCGACTAGAGATCACTGAGCAGTTCTTC	CASSLDRLEITEQFF
TRBJ2-1	once	TRBV6-4	TRBD2	TGTGCCAGCAGTGTGCTAGCGGGAGGGCCATACAATGAGCAGTTCTTC	CASSVLAGGPYNEQFF
TRBJ1-1	-	TRBV2	TRBD1	TGTGCCAGCAGTGTCGATGGGGACAGGGGGGACACTGAAGCTTTCTTT	CASSVDGDRGDTEAFF
TRBJ1-5	-	TRBV6-6	-	TGTGCCACCACTTTTGCCCCGTATCAGCCCCAGCATTTT	CATTFAPYQPQHF
TRBJ2-1	-	TRBV9	-	TGTGTCAGCAGCGCGCTGGGGGGGGGCCCCGTGTACAATGAGCAGTTCTTC	CVSSALGGGPVYNEQFF
TRBJ2-7	-	TRBV9	TRBD1	TGTGCCAGCAGCGCCACGACAGGGGGATTTTACGAGCAGTACTTC	CASSATTGGFYEQYF
TRBJ2-2	-	TRBV10-2	TRBD2	TGCGCCAGCAGTGAGTTCGGACTAGACACCGGGGAGCTGTTTTTT	CASSEFGLDTGELFF
TRBJ1-2	-	TRBV2	TRBD1	TGTGCCAGCAGTGCACCCAAGTCACAGGGGGGCTACACCTTC	CASSAPKSQGGYTF
TRBJ1-5	-	TRBV15	-	TGTGCCACCAGCAGAGATAGGGTAGGGGCTCAGCCCCAGCATTTT	CATSRDRVGAQPQHF
TRBJ2-1	-	TRBV14	-	TGTGCCAGCAGCGTCTCGAGGCTCTCCAACGGTGAGCAGTTCTTC	CASSVSRLSNGEQFF
TRBJ2-7	-	TRBV7-2	TRBD1	TGTGCCAGCAGCTTAGCGACAGGGAGTCTCTTCGAGCAGTACTTC	CASSLATGSLFEQYF
TRBJ2-3	few	TRBV6-4	TRBD2	TGTGCCAGCAGTGGACTAGCGGGAGGCACAGATACGCAGTATTTT	CASSGLAGGTDTQYF
TRBJ1-3	-	TRBV28	TRBD1	TGTGCCAGCAGTTCAGGGGGCTTGGGAAACACCATATATTTT	CASSSGGLGNTIYF
TRBJ2-3	-	TRBV7-9	-	TGTGCCAGCAGCCGAGCTAGCACAGATACGCAGTATTTT	CASSRASTDTQYF
TRBJ1-2	medium-sized	TRBV7-8	-	TGTGCCAGCAGCCAGGTTTCTGGGGGCGCGAACTATGGCTACACCTTC	CASSQVSGGANYGYTF
TRBJ2-7	once	TRBV7-8	TRBD2	TGTGCCAGCAGCTTAACCCGAACTAGCGGGAGGACCCTATACGAGCAGTACTTC	CASSLTRTSGRTLYEQYF